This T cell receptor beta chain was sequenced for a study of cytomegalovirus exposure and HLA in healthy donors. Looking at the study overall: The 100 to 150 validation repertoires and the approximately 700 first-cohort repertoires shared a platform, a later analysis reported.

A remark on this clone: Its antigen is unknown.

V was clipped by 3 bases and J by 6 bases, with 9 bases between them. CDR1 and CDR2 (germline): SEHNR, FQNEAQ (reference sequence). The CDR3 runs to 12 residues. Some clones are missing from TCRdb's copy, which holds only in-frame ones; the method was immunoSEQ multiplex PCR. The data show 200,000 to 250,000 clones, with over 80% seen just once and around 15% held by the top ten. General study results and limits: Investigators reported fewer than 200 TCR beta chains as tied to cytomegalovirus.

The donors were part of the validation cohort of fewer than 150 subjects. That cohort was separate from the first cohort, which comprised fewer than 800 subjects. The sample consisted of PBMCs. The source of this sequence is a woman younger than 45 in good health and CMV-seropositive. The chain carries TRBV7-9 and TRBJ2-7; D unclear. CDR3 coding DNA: TGTGCCAGCAGCTTTCCTAGAGGCGAGCAGTACTTC. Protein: CASSFPRGEQYF. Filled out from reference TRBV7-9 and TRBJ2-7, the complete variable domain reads DTGVSQNPRHKITKRGQNVTFRCDPISEHNRLYWYRQTLGQGPEFLTYFQNEAQLEKSRLLSDRFSAERPKGSFSTLEIQRTEQGDSAMYLCASSFPRGEQYFGPGTRLTVT.